This entry lists 18 T cell receptor beta chains sequenced from one sample in a study of blood T cell repertoires in COVID-19. The data were produced by immunoSEQ multiplex PCR, yet TCRdb's version contains in-frame clones alone and is incomplete. Here the sample spans approximately 360,000 clones, around 86% being singletons. Sequenced material: PBMCs or T cells enriched from blood (not recorded which). The origin of the receptors is a woman in her forties or fifties who had recovered from COVID-19.

The chain is built from TRBV6-2 or TRBV6-3 and TRBJ2-3; 8 bases agree with TRBD1. Per germline, CDR1 MNHEY and CDR2 SVGEGT. The V gene end was trimmed by 6 bases and the J gene end by 2 bases; junction bases not matched to a gene: 13. The CDR3 totals 17 residues. The CDR3 protein is CASSLTPGQAITDTQYF. The DNA for the CDR3 is TGTGCCAGCAGCTTAACCCCGGGACAGGCAATCACAGATACGCAGTATTTT.

J is TRBJ2-2 and V is TRBV7-6, with D possibly TRBD2 on 5 matching bases. The CDR3 sequence is 15 residues long. The V end lost 1 base, the J end lost 0 bases, and 6 bases lay between the germline ends. Germline CDR1 SGHVS, CDR2 FNYEAQ. CDR3 protein: CASSLGLTNTGELFF. CDR3 nucleotides: TGTGCCAGCAGCTTAGGACTAACGAACACCGGGGAGCTGTTTTTT.

This clone was seen only once. The CDR3 DNA reads TGTGCCAGTAGTACACTCCGGGACAGCGCTGAAGCTTTCTTT. Its translation is CASSTLRDSAEAFF. The chain links TRBV19 to TRBJ1-1; 7 positions match TRBD1. V was pared by 4 bases and J by 6 bases, with 8 bases of the junction left unmatched. Germline CDR1 LNHDA, CDR2 SQIVND (reference sequence). There are 14 residues in the CDR3.

The chain carries TRBV6-2 or TRBV6-3 and TRBJ2-1, with D tentatively TRBD1 (6 bases). V lost 5 bases and J 4 bases, leaving 6 bases between the germline ends. This CDR3 contains 12 residues. Germline CDR1 MNHEY, CDR2 SVGEGT. DNA for the CDR3: TGTGCCAGCAGTCAGGGGTACAATGAGCAGTTCTTC. This translates into CASSQGYNEQFF.

The chain carries TRBV19 and TRBJ2-7, with 10 bases fitting TRBD2. The CDR3 contains 19 residues. J gave up 0 bases and V 5 bases, and 16 bases lay outside the gene matches. Per the germline V gene, CDR1 is LNHDA and CDR2 is SQIVND (reference sequence). The CDR3 nucleotides read TGTGCCAGTAGTCCCCGTGGACTAGCGGACTCCAGGAGCTCCTACGAGCAGTACTTC. This gives the protein CASSPRGLADSRSSYEQYF. The entire variable domain, with the rest obtained from reference TRBV19 and TRBJ2-7, is as follows: DGGITQSPKYLFRKEGQNVTLSCEQNLNHDAMYWYRQDPGQGLRLIYYSQIVNDFQKGDIAEGYSVSREKKESFPLTVTSAQKNPTAFYLCASSPRGLADSRSSYEQYFGPGTRLTVT.

This sequence joins TRBV2 and TRBJ2-1; 9 bases map to TRBD1. CDR3 size: 14 residues. Germline V gives CDR1 SNHLY, CDR2 FYNNEI. V lost 8 bases and J lost 0; bases outside the gene matches: 2. The CDR3 coding sequence is TGTGCCAGCCGGGACAGGGACTCCTACAATGAGCAGTTCTTC. Its protein product is CASRDRDSYNEQFF.

This chain joins TRBV15 and TRBJ2-3; 7 bases agree with TRBD1. Germline V CDR1 and CDR2: LNHNV, YYDKDF (reference sequence). The junction had 5 bases not matched to a gene; V was cut back by 1 base and J by 1 base. CDR3 length: 16 residues. The CDR3, as DNA: TGTGCCACCAGCAGAGCTACAGGGGATGGCACAGATACGCAGTATTTT. It is translated as CATSRATGDGTDTQYF.

The chain links TRBV5-4 to TRBJ1-1; TRBD1 might be the D (5 bases). V shed 0 bases and J shed 5 bases, with 17 bases lying between them. From germline, CDR1 is SGHNT and CDR2 YYREEE (reference sequence). The CDR3 is made up of 16 amino acids. CDR3 protein: CASSLEPLGGWTEAFF. CDR3 coding DNA: TGTGCCAGCAGCTTGGAGCCGTTGGGGGGATGGACTGAAGCTTTCTTT. Supplemented by reference TRBV5-4 and TRBJ1-1, the full variable domain reads ETGVTQSPTHLIKTRGQQVTLRCSSQSGHNTVSWYQQALGQGPQFIFQYYREEENGRGNFPPRFSGLQFPNYSSELNVNALELDDSALYLCASSLEPLGGWTEAFFGQGTRLTVV.

The chain recombines TRBV6-1 with TRBJ1-5; 9 bases agree with TRBD1. CDR3 length: 16 amino acids. The junction had 5 bases not matched to a gene; V was cut back by 4 bases and J by 1 base. Germline V gives CDR1 MNHNS, CDR2 SASEGT. This CDR3 is CASSVTGGASNQPQHF. The CDR3 DNA reads TGTGCCAGCAGTGTCACAGGGGGCGCGAGCAATCAGCCCCAGCATTTT.

V and J are TRBV4-1 and TRBJ1-2, with D perhaps TRBD1 (6 bases). V was trimmed by 3 bases and J by 3 bases, leaving 14 bases between them. The CDR3 has 15 residues. Germline CDR1 is MGHRA and CDR2 is YSYEKL. The CDR3 loop is CASSHPGQKHYGYTF. As DNA, the CDR3 is TGCGCCAGCAGCCATCCCGGACAGAAACACTATGGCTACACCTTC.

The chain has TRBV27 and TRBJ2-1; 7 positions match TRBD1. The germline CDR1 and CDR2 sequences are MNHEY and SMNVEV (reference sequence). The V gene end was trimmed by 1 base and the J gene end by 4 bases; junction bases not matched to a gene: 7. CDR3 length equals 16 residues. CDR3 in amino acids: CASSLYGTEQYNEQFF. CDR3 sequence (DNA): TGTGCCAGCAGTTTATATGGGACAGAACAATACAATGAGCAGTTCTTC.

This sequence joins TRBV7-2 and TRBJ1-2; D possibly corresponds to TRBD1 (6 bases). V dropped 8 bases and J dropped 2 bases, with 15 bases sitting between them. The CDR3 extends over 14 amino acids. CDR1 and CDR2 (germline): SGHTA, FQGNSA. This CDR3 is CASQPQQGNYGYTF. In DNA, the CDR3 is TGTGCCAGCCAACCCCAACAGGGAAACTATGGCTACACCTTC.

V gene TRBV27 combines with J gene TRBJ2-1, with 9 positions matching TRBD2. Germline assignment: CDR1 MNHEY and CDR2 SMNVEV (reference sequence). Trimming cost V 1 base and J 8 bases; bases outside gene matches: 0. The CDR3 consists of 13 residues. CDR3 loop: CASSLLAGDEQFF. CDR3 sequence (DNA): TGTGCCAGCAGTTTATTAGCGGGAGATGAGCAGTTCTTC.

The genes are TRBV6-1 and TRBJ1-5, with TRBD1 matching 7 bases. Trimming removed 3 bases from V and 3 bases from J; junction bases left unmatched: 5. In germline, CDR1 is MNHNS, CDR2 SASEGT. The CDR3 spans 15 residues. The CDR3, as DNA: TGTGCCAGCAGTGAGCCAGGGGGTCCCAATCAGCCCCAGCATTTT. Amino acid sequence: CASSEPGGPNQPQHF.

V and J are TRBV30 and TRBJ1-6, with 8 bases that match TRBD1. This CDR3 spans 15 amino acids. Unmatched junction bases numbered 6, after V lost 3 bases and J lost 5 bases. The germline gives CDR1 GTSNPN, CDR2 SVGIG (reference sequence). This chain's CDR3 is CAWRGLDRDNSPLHF. The CDR3 DNA is TGTGCCTGGAGAGGGCTGGACAGGGATAATTCACCCCTCCACTTT.

The chain carries TRBV7-3 and TRBJ2-1; TRBD2 matches at 7 bases. V shed 3 bases, J shed 10 bases, and the junction held 6 bases outside the gene matches. The CDR3 has 13 amino acids. CDR1 is SGHTA and CDR2 is FQGTGA in the germline V gene. The CDR3 nucleotides are TGTGCCAGCAGCTTGGGAGGGTTCAACGAGCAGTTCTTC. This sequence encodes CASSLGGFNEQFF.

The chain uses TRBV11-3 and TRBJ2-1; 7 nucleotides agree with TRBD2. The junction had 5 bases not matched to a gene; V was cut back by 1 base and J by 8 bases. In germline, CDR1 is SGHNT, CDR2 YENEEA. CDR3 length: 14 amino acids. The CDR3 sequence: CASSLGVGGDEQFF. CDR3 DNA: TGTGCCAGCAGCTTAGGTGTGGGGGGGGATGAGCAGTTCTTC.

V usage is TRBV29-1 and J usage is TRBJ2-5, with 11 nucleotides matching TRBD1. The CDR3 sequence is 15 residues long. Germline V gene lookup returns CDR1 SQVTM and CDR2 ANQGSEA. J lost 4 bases, V lost 0 bases, and 4 bases had no gene match. The CDR3 reads CSVEDPGTGGETQYF. CDR3 in DNA: TGCAGCGTTGAAGACCCTGGGACAGGGGGAGAGACCCAGTACTTC.